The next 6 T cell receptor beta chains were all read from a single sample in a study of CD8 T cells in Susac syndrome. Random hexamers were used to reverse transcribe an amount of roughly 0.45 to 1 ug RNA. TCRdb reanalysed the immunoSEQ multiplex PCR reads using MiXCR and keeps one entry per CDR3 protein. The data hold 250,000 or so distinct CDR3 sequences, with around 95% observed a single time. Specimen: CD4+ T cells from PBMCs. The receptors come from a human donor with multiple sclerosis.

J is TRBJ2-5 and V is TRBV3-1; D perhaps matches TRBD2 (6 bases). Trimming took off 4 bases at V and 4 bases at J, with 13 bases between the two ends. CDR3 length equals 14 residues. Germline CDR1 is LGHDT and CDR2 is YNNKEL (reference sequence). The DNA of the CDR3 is TGTGCCAGCAGCCCCCCAGCGGGTTTAGAGACCCAGTACTTC. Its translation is CASSPPAGLETQYF.

CDR3 bases: TGTGCCTGGAGCGCCCCCGACAGGATCTCTCAGCCCCAGCATTTT. As protein: CAWSAPDRISQPQHF. The V call is TRBV30, the J call TRBJ1-5, with a possible D match to TRBD1 (6 bases). The length of the CDR3 is 15 residues. Germline V gives CDR1 GTSNPN, CDR2 SVGIG (reference sequence). The V end was cut by 3 bases, the J end by 6 bases, with 18 bases between.

In nucleotides, the CDR3 is TGTGCCAGCAGCTCCCGACTAGGGAATAACAATGAGCAGTTCTTC. Its protein is CASSSRLGNNNEQFF. The V call is TRBV7-2, the J call TRBJ2-1; D might be TRBD2 (6 bases). V lost 4 bases and J lost 5, with 15 bases in between. CDR3 size: 15 residues. From germline, CDR1 is SGHTA and CDR2 FQGNSA.

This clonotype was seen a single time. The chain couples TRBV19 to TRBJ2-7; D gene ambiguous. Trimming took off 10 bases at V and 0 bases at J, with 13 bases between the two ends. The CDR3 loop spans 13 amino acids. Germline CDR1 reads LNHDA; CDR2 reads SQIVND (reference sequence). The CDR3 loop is CATLDRSSYEQYF. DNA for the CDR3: TGTGCCACCCTTGATCGGAGCTCCTACGAGCAGTACTTC.

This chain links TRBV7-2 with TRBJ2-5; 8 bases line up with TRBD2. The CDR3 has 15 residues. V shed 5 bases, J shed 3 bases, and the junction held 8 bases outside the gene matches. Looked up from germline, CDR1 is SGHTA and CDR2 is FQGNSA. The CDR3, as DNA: TGTGCCAGCAGCCCTAGCGGGCGGATCAAAGAGACCCAGTACTTC. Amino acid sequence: CASSPSGRIKETQYF. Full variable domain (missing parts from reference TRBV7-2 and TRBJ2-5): GAGVSQSPSNKVTEKGKDVELRCDPISGHTALYWYRQSLGQGLEFLIYFQGNSAPDKSGLPSDRFSAERTGGSVSTLTIQRTQQEDSAVYLCASSPSGRIKETQYFGPGTRLLVL.

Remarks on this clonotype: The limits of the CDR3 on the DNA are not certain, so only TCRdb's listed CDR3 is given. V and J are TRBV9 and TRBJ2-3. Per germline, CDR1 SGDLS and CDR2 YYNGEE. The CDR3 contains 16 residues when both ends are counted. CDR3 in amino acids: CASSSSADLTTDTQYF.